Presented here are 30 T cell receptor beta chains from one specimen sequenced in a study of cytomegalovirus exposure and HLA in healthy donors. Primers included in the PCR were 60 Vbeta and 13 Jbeta primers. This table comes from immunoSEQ multiplex PCR, and its TCRdb copy is limited to in-frame clones, with some not included. Among about 140,000 clones listed, more than 70% were seen once. Material: PBMCs. Receptors originate from a man between 40 and 49 years old in good health and CMV-seronegative.

The V gene is TRBV4-3, the J gene TRBJ1-2; D not certain. CDR1 is LGHNA and CDR2 is YSLEER in the germline V gene. Deletions cut 1 base from V and 5 bases from J, with 11 bases between. There are 14 residues in the CDR3. The CDR3 nucleotides are TGCGCCAGCAGCCAAGGACACTCTGCGTATGGCTACACCTTC. Protein sequence: CASSQGHSAYGYTF.

The genes are TRBV2 and TRBJ2-6; the match to TRBD1 covers 9 bases. The trim removed 8 bases at V and 3 bases at J, leaving 11 bases unmatched. Germline CDR1 and CDR2: SNHLY and FYNNEI. The CDR3 has 17 amino acids. DNA for the CDR3: TGTGCCAGCGAGTTGTACAGGGGGCTAGATGGGGCCAACGTCCTGACTTTC. Protein product: CASELYRGLDGANVLTF.

The chain combines TRBV5-1 with TRBJ2-7; maybe TRBD2 (5 bases). The CDR3 consists of 12 residues. In germline, CDR1 is SGHRS, CDR2 YFSETQ. Trimming left V 5 bases short and J 5 bases short, with 11 bases between. In DNA form, the CDR3 reads TGCGCCAGCAGAAGCGGAGAGGACGAGCAGTACTTC. It yields the protein CASRSGEDEQYF.

The CDR3 sequence is CASSESTSRGEFF. For the CDR3, the DNA is TGCGCCAGCAGTGAGTCGACTAGCAGGGGCGAGTTCTTC. The chain carries TRBV10-1 and TRBJ2-1; perhaps TRBD2 as D (7 bases). The germline CDR1 and CDR2 sequences are WNHNN and SYGVQD (reference sequence). Between the trimmed V and J ends, which lost 0 bases and 14 bases, there was a span of 14 bases. This CDR3 comprises 13 residues.

V is TRBV27 and J is TRBJ2-5, with TRBD2 matching 11 bases. This CDR3 comprises 18 residues. Germline CDR1 reads MNHEY; CDR2 reads SMNVEV (reference sequence). Trimming removed 5 bases from V and 3 bases from J; junction bases left unmatched: 14. In DNA, the CDR3 is TGTGCCAGCAGTCCCCTCTCTACTAGCGGGGGAAGGGAAGAGACCCAGTACTTC. Protein product: CASSPLSTSGGREETQYF.

The rearrangement joins TRBV7-8 to TRBJ1-5; D perhaps matches TRBD1 (6 bases). Germline values: CDR1 SGHVS, CDR2 FQNEAQ. V was cut by 4 bases and J by 7 bases, with 14 bases left in between. The CDR3 runs to 14 residues. This CDR3 is CASSYGDQGQPQHF. CDR3 bases: TGTGCCAGCAGCTATGGTGACCAGGGGCAGCCCCAGCATTTT.

This clone was seen a single time. The V call is TRBV29-1, the J call TRBJ2-5, with a tentative D call TRBD1 (7 bases). The CDR3 loop spans 12 amino acids. Trimming removed 6 bases at V and 2 bases at J, with 10 bases between. The germline CDR1 and CDR2 sequences are SQVTM and ANQGSEA. CDR3: CSVAGGQETQYF. The CDR3 DNA follows: TGCAGCGTCGCAGGGGGGCAAGAGACCCAGTACTTC.

This clone was seen just once. The chain uses TRBV7-2 and TRBJ1-1, with D possibly TRBD1 on 5 matching bases. This CDR3 has 14 residues. Germline V lookup: CDR1 SGHTA, CDR2 FQGNSA. V was shortened by 4 bases and J by 2 bases, with 11 bases between the two germline ends. As DNA, the CDR3 is TGTGCCAGCAGCTCCGCTACAGGAAACACTGAAGCTTTCTTT. Amino acid sequence: CASSSATGNTEAFF.

The chain is built from TRBV11-1 and TRBJ2-5; 7 nucleotides match TRBD1. With 5 bases clipped from V and 2 bases from J, the junction kept 8 bases outside the gene matches. CDR1 is SGHAT, CDR2 FQDESV, per germline (reference sequence). The CDR3 extends over 15 amino acids. The CDR3: CASSPQGQQQETQYF. The CDR3 DNA sequence: TGTGCCAGCAGCCCCCAGGGACAGCAACAAGAGACCCAGTACTTC.

V is TRBV4-1 and J is TRBJ2-7, with 10 bases that match TRBD1. Unmatched junction bases numbered 8, after V lost 1 base and J lost 5 bases. The CDR3 consists of 16 residues. Germline V gene sequence: CDR1 MGHRA, CDR2 YSYEKL. The CDR3 region has the DNA TGCGCCAGCAGCCAAGTGCTCCGGACAGGGGGTAACGAGCAGTACTTC. Translation gives CASSQVLRTGGNEQYF.

The chain has TRBV29-1 and TRBJ1-3; D remains unclear. The CDR3 sequence is 12 residues long. CDR1 and CDR2 from the germline V gene are SQVTM and ANQGSEA. The germline V and J ends were trimmed by 4 bases and 2 bases, with 6 bases remaining between them. The CDR3 DNA is TGCAGCGTTGGAGGGCCTGGAAACACCATATATTTT. This translates into CSVGGPGNTIYF.

The chain links TRBV7-2 to TRBJ2-5; 11 nucleotides match TRBD2. From germline, CDR1 is SGHTA and CDR2 FQGNSA. This CDR3 region has 18 residues. Trimming took 1 base from V and 5 from J; bases not matched to a gene: 12. The CDR3 nucleotides read TGTGCCAGCAGCTTAGTCGGGGTAGCGGGGGGGCCTCGGGAGACCCAGTACTTC. Translation: CASSLVGVAGGPRETQYF.

This clone was detected a few times. The chain employs TRBV19 and TRBJ1-1, with D possibly TRBD1 on 6 matching bases. The V end was cut by 6 bases, the J end by 1 base, with 12 bases between. Germline V gives CDR1 LNHDA, CDR2 SQIVND (reference sequence). The CDR3 runs to 14 residues. This CDR3 is CASSRQGTNTEAFF. The CDR3 nucleotides are TGTGCCAGTAGCCGGCAGGGGACGAACACTGAAGCTTTCTTT.

The CDR3 protein is CASSVETGGYEQFF. CDR3 DNA sequence: TGTGCCAGCAGCGTAGAAACAGGGGGCTATGAGCAGTTCTTC. The V call is TRBV9, the J call TRBJ2-1, with 9 bases matching TRBD1. The germline gives CDR1 SGDLS, CDR2 YYNGEE. J gave up 8 bases and V 0 bases, and 3 bases lay outside the gene matches. There are 14 residues in the CDR3. Drawing the rest from reference TRBV9 and TRBJ2-1, the complete variable domain is DSGVTQTPKHLITATGQRVTLRCSPRSGDLSVYWYQQSLDQGLQFLIQYYNGEERAKGNILERFSAQQFPDLHSELNLSSLELGDSALYFCASSVETGGYEQFFGPGTRLTVL.

This rearrangement joins TRBV13 to TRBJ2-7; D might be TRBD2 (6 bases). Germline values: CDR1 PRHDT, CDR2 FYEKMQ (reference sequence). The CDR3 consists of 14 residues. V was pared by 5 bases and J by 5 bases, with 16 bases between. Here the CDR3 reads CASSPWTGRNEQYF. The CDR3 DNA reads as TGTGCCAGCAGCCCCTGGACGGGGAGGAACGAGCAGTACTTC.

In its sample, this clone was seen once. J is TRBJ1-1 and V is TRBV10-3, with 8 nucleotides matching TRBD1. The CDR3 has 15 residues. V shed 6 bases and J 10 bases; nucleotides not matched to a gene: 16. In germline, CDR1 is ENHRY, CDR2 SYGVKD. CDR3 sequence: CAIRRDGTGNSGAFF. In nucleotides, the CDR3 is TGTGCCATCAGAAGGGACGGGACAGGCAATTCGGGAGCTTTCTTT.

This chain uses TRBV5-1 with TRBJ2-1; TRBD2 matches at 9 bases. From germline, CDR1 is SGHRS and CDR2 YFSETQ. This CDR3 contains 16 residues. The ends lost 4 bases at V and 5 bases at J; junction bases unmatched: 10. Here the CDR3 DNA reads TGCGCCAGCAGCCCACAAGCGGGGGGTACGAACAATGAGCAGTTCTTC. Protein sequence: CASSPQAGGTNNEQFF. The full variable domain, rest sourced from reference TRBV5-1 and TRBJ2-1, is KAGVTQTPRYLIKTRGQQVTLSCSPISGHRSVSWYQQTPGQGLQFLFEYFSETQRNKGNFPGRFSGRQFSNSRSEMNVSTLELGDSALYLCASSPQAGGTNNEQFFGPGTRLTVL.

This clone was counted a few times. The CDR3 loop is CASSEDDGSGSYEQYF. The CDR3 bases are TGTGCCAGCAGTGAAGATGACGGGTCGGGGTCCTACGAGCAGTACTTC. V is TRBV6-1 and J is TRBJ2-7; maybe TRBD2 (5 bases). The CDR3 has 16 residues. V gave up 1 base and J gave up 1 base, with 14 bases separating them. Germline CDR1 MNHNS, CDR2 SASEGT.

A few counts support this clone. The rearrangement joins TRBV9 to TRBJ1-6, with D uncertain. Germline V CDR1 and CDR2: SGDLS, YYNGEE. The CDR3 extends over 14 amino acids. Trimming took off 0 bases at V and 6 bases at J, with 7 bases between the two ends. CDR3 amino acids: CASSVGGFNSPLHF. The CDR3 DNA is TGTGCCAGCAGCGTAGGAGGGTTTAATTCACCCCTCCACTTT.

The rearrangement links TRBV5-6 to TRBJ1-3; D unclear. The germline CDR1 and CDR2 sequences are SGHDT and YYEEEE. V lost 1 base and J lost 0, with 11 bases in between. This CDR3 region has 16 residues. The CDR3 loop reads CASSLPSGGSGNTIYF. CDR3 in DNA: TGTGCCAGCAGCTTGCCCAGTGGAGGCTCTGGAAACACCATATATTTT.

This clone showed up just once. V and J are TRBV9 and TRBJ1-2; 10 nucleotides agree with TRBD1. Losses at the gene ends were 0 bases for V and 0 bases for J; bases not matched to a gene: 11. CDR1 is SGDLS and CDR2 is YYNGEE in the germline V gene. The length of the CDR3 is 19 residues. DNA of the CDR3: TGTGCCAGCAGCGTAGCTGAGGGACAGGGGACCTTAGCTAACTATGGCTACACCTTC. It translates to CASSVAEGQGTLANYGYTF.

The V gene is TRBV28, the J gene TRBJ1-5; possibly TRBD1 for D (6 bases). This CDR3 spans 19 amino acids. Germline V gene sequence: CDR1 MDHEN, CDR2 SYDVKM. V gave up 3 bases and J gave up 0 bases, with 21 bases separating them. CDR3 in amino acids: CASSFISVNDRISNQPQHF. The CDR3 nucleotides are TGTGCCAGCAGTTTCATATCCGTCAATGACAGGATTAGCAATCAGCCCCAGCATTTT.

On this clone: The identical CDR3 is also encoded by other nucleotide sequences in the sample. The chain combines TRBV6-5 with TRBJ1-1; 7 nucleotides align to TRBD1. Looked up from germline, CDR1 is MNHEY and CDR2 is SVGAGI. The CDR3 runs to 16 residues. The trim removed 3 bases at V and 11 bases at J, leaving 18 bases unmatched. In DNA form, the CDR3 reads TGTGCCAGCAGTTATAGTCGGGCCCAGGGGGATCTGAAGGCTTTCTTT. Translating it yields CASSYSRAQGDLKAFF.

The chain uses TRBV7-9 and TRBJ1-3; TRBD1 might be the D (6 bases). CDR1 is SEHNR and CDR2 is FQNEAQ in the germline V gene (reference sequence). V dropped 6 bases and J dropped 0 bases, with 18 bases sitting between them. The length of the CDR3 is 17 residues. CDR3 bases: TGTGCCAGCAGTCAGGGGTTTATGGGGTTCTCTGGAAACACCATATATTTT. It is translated as CASSQGFMGFSGNTIYF.

This clone was counted a few times. The chain recombines TRBV7-6 with TRBJ2-7; the D gene is possibly TRBD2 (5 bases). CDR1 is SGHVS, CDR2 FNYEAQ, per germline. Trimming removed 5 bases at V and 0 bases at J, with 17 bases between. The CDR3 contains 16 residues. CDR3 amino acids: CASSGSRTPSSYEQYF. For the CDR3, the DNA is TGTGCCAGCAGCGGGAGCAGGACGCCGAGCTCCTACGAGCAGTACTTC.

The chain recombines TRBV9 with TRBJ2-6; no clear D gene. CDR1 and CDR2 (germline): SGDLS, YYNGEE. Trimming took 0 bases from V and 2 from J, leaving 12 bases between them. The CDR3 consists of 17 residues. CDR3 nucleotide sequence: TGTGCCAGCAGCGTAGACATTTTTGACACTGGGGCCAACGTCCTGACTTTC. Amino acid sequence: CASSVDIFDTGANVLTF.

This clone is a singleton in its sample. The V gene is TRBV4-1, the J gene TRBJ1-2; TRBD1 might be the D (6 bases). CDR1 is MGHRA, CDR2 YSYEKL, per germline. Trimming shortened V by 1 base and J by 5 bases, and 14 bases separated the two germline ends. The CDR3 is made up of 15 amino acids. The CDR3 coding sequence is TGCGCCAGCAGCCAAGGCCAGGGAAGGGGGTATGGCTACACCTTC. This encodes CASSQGQGRGYGYTF.

In its sample, this clone was seen a few times. The chain uses TRBV29-1 and TRBJ1-2; D remains ambiguous. The V and J ends lost 0 bases and 8 bases respectively, with 22 bases between them. This CDR3 contains 16 residues. CDR1 and CDR2 (germline): SQVTM, ANQGSEA. In DNA, the CDR3 is TGCAGCGTTGAAGATTTTGGAGCCACGGGATATCGAGGCTACACCTTC. It yields the protein CSVEDFGATGYRGYTF.

The chain recombines TRBV11-2 with TRBJ2-5, with 13 bases that match TRBD2. The V segment lost 4 bases and the J segment 2 bases; nucleotides outside the gene matches: 4. CDR1 is SGHAT and CDR2 is FQNNGV in the germline V gene. The CDR3 spans 16 residues. Written as DNA, the CDR3 is TGTGCCAGCAGCTACCGACTAGCGGGGGGTCAAGAGACCCAGTACTTC. Translation: CASSYRLAGGQETQYF. Using reference TRBV11-2 and TRBJ2-5 for the parts outside the CDR3, the full variable domain is EAGVAQSPRYKIIEKRQSVAFWCNPISGHATLYWYQQILGQGPKLLIQFQNNGVVDDSQLPKDRFSAERLKGVDSTLKIQPAKLEDSAVYLCASSYRLAGGQETQYFGPGTRLLVL.

A note on this clone: An end of the junction differs from the germline gene, which may be a read error. The CDR3 nucleotides read TGTGCCAGCAGCCGAACGAGGACAGGACCCTACGGGCAGTACTTC. Residues: CASSRTRTGPYGQYF. V and J are TRBV7-9 and TRBJ2-7; TRBD1 matches 7 bases. The CDR3 is 15 residues long. From germline, CDR1 is SEHNR and CDR2 FQNEAQ (reference sequence).